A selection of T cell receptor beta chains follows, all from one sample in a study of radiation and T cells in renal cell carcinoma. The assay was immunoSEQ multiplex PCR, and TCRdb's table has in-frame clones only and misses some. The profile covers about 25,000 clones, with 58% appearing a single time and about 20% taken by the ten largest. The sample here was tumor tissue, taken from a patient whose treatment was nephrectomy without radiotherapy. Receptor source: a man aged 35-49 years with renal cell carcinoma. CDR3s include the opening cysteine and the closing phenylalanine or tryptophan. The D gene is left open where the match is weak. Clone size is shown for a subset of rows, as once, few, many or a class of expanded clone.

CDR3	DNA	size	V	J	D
CASSAISGTEYGYTF	TGCGCCAGCAGCGCCATTTCAGGGACGGAATATGGCTACACCTTC	.	TRBV10-2	TRBJ1-2	.
CASRRGTDTGELFF	TGCGCCAGCAGGAGAGGGACAGACACCGGGGAGCTGTTTTTT	few	TRBV10-1	TRBJ2-2	TRBD1
CACSTSGRETQYF	TGTGCCTGTTCGACTAGCGGGCGGGAGACCCAGTACTTC	.	TRBV6-1	TRBJ2-5	TRBD2
CASSLLTGNEQFF	TGTGCCAGCAGCCTACTAACAGGGAATGAGCAGTTCTTC	.	TRBV9	TRBJ2-1	.
CAISGRQGGQPQHF	TGTGCCATCAGTGGCAGACAGGGAGGCCAGCCCCAGCATTTT	few	TRBV10-3	TRBJ1-5	TRBD1
CASSLGENEQFF	TGCGCCAGCAGCTTGGGCGAAAATGAGCAGTTCTTC	few	TRBV5-1	TRBJ2-1	.
CASTTRGGIYNEQFF	TGTGCCAGTACCACCCGAGGGGGTATATACAATGAGCAGTTCTTC	.	TRBV19	TRBJ2-1	.
CSGIDRGQYF	TGCAGCGGAATCGACAGGGGCCAGTACTTC	.	TRBV29-1	TRBJ2-5	TRBD1
CASMSSKGTGELFF	TGTGCCAGCATGTCCTCAAAAGGGACCGGGGAGCTGTTTTTT	.	TRBV7-2	TRBJ2-2	.
CASSLVGGNTEAFF	TGTGCCAGCAGTTTGGTTGGGGGGAACACTGAAGCTTTCTTT	.	TRBV6-1	TRBJ1-1	.
CASSSGGNYGYTF	TGTGCCAGCAGTTCCGGGGGTAACTATGGCTACACCTTC	.	TRBV27	TRBJ1-2	.
CASSQFLPERGSPLHF	TGTGCCAGCAGCCAATTCCTCCCGGAAAGAGGATCACCCCTCCACTTT	.	TRBV16	TRBJ1-6	.
CASSLGGQIAHGYTF	TGCGCCAGCAGCTTGGGAGGACAGATCGCCCATGGCTACACCTTC	.	TRBV5-1	TRBJ1-2	.
CASSLGRDRHQETQYF	TGTGCCAGCAGCTTGGGGAGGGACAGACATCAAGAGACCCAGTACTTC	.	TRBV5-6	TRBJ2-5	.
CAISAGTLDGYTF	TGTGCCATCAGTGCCGGGACCCTGGATGGCTACACCTTC	.	TRBV10-3	TRBJ1-2	.
CASSQGENQPQHF	TGTGCCAGCAGCCAAGGAGAGAATCAGCCCCAGCATTTT	.	TRBV4-2	TRBJ1-5	.
CASSPSDRGVTEAFF	TGTGCCAGCAGTCCCTCGGACAGGGGGGTAACTGAAGCTTTCTTT	.	TRBV6-4	TRBJ1-1	TRBD1
CASSRQTLRETQYF	TGTGCCAGCAGCAGACAGACGTTGCGGGAGACCCAGTACTTC	few	TRBV27	TRBJ2-5	.
CASSLVGTAPYEQYF	TGTGCCAGCAGCTTGGTAGGGACAGCTCCCTACGAGCAGTACTTC	.	TRBV5-8	TRBJ2-7	TRBD1
CASARTVNTEAFF	TGTGCCAGCGCCCGGACAGTCAACACTGAAGCTTTCTTT	few	TRBV2	TRBJ1-1	.
CASSQTGRSSEAFF	TGCGCCAGCAGCCAAACAGGGCGTTCCTCTGAAGCTTTCTTT	.	TRBV4-1	TRBJ1-1	.
CASSPYGTPNTEAFF	TGTGCCAGCTCACCATACGGGACACCGAACACTGAAGCTTTCTTT	.	TRBV18	TRBJ1-1	.
CSARGGAETQYF	TGCAGCGCTCGAGGGGGCGCCGAGACCCAGTACTTC	once	TRBV29-1	TRBJ2-5	TRBD1
CASSPRDREQETQYF	TGCGCCAGCAGCCCCCGGGACAGGGAACAAGAGACCCAGTACTTC	.	TRBV5-1	TRBJ2-5	TRBD1
CASTPISGPYGYTF	TGTGCCAGCACCCCCATTTCAGGTCCCTATGGCTACACCTTC	few	TRBV7-9	TRBJ1-2	.